This T cell receptor (beta chain) was obtained from a study of shared clonotypes between healthy human individuals. Study-level results: Naive CD4 clonotype sharing across a few donors was 4% to 5.5%.

Turning to this clone: Antigen unknown.

In germline, CDR1 is SGHAT, CDR2 FQNNGV. This CDR3 comprises 16 residues. Trimming cost V 4 bases and J 0 bases; bases outside gene matches: 7. Replicate PCRs run on sorted subsets employed around 200 ng DNA, approximately 30,000 T cell genomes. TCRdb keeps only in-frame clones here, not all; method: immunoSEQ multiplex PCR. The profile shows approximately 2.4 million clones, around 95% of them singletons. Sequenced: naive CD4+ T cells sorted from blood. This sample's subset: CD45RA+ positively selected. This chain uses TRBV11-2 with TRBJ2-5; TRBD2 matches at 8 bases. The clonotype was recovered from a man aged 18 to 30 in good health. CDR3 DNA sequence: TGTGCCAGCAGCTCGATTCGGGAGGGGTACCAAGAGACCCAGTACTTC. Translating it yields CASSSIREGYQETQYF. The complete variable domain, with remaining parts taken from reference TRBV11-2 and TRBJ2-5, reads EAGVAQSPRYKIIEKRQSVAFWCNPISGHATLYWYQQILGQGPKLLIQFQNNGVVDDSQLPKDRFSAERLKGVDSTLKIQPAKLEDSAVYLCASSSIREGYQETQYFGPGTRLLVL.